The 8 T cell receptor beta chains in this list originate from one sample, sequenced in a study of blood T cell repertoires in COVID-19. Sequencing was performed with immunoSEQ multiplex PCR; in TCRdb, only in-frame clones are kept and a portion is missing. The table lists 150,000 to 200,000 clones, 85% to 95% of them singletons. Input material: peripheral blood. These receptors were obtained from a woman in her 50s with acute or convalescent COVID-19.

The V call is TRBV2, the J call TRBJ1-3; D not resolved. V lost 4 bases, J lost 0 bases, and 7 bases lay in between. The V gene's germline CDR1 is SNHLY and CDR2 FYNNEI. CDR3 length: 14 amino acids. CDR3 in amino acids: CASSAMSSGNTIYF. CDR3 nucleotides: TGTGCCAGCAGTGCTATGAGCTCTGGAAACACCATATATTTT.

The CDR3, as DNA: TGTGCCAGCTCACCCGCGAACAATGAGCAGTTCTTC. Translating it yields CASSPANNEQFF. The chain joins TRBV18 to TRBJ2-1; D gene unclear. The CDR3 extends over 12 amino acids. V lost 3 bases and J lost 5, with 5 bases in between. Germline V gene lookup returns CDR1 KGHSH and CDR2 LQKENI.

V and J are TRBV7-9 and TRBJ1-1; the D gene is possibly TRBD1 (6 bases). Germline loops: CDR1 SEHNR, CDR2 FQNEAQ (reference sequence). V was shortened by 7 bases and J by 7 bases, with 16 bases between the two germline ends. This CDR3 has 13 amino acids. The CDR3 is CASILNREGEAFF. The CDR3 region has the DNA TGTGCCAGCATCCTCAACAGGGAGGGTGAAGCTTTCTTT.

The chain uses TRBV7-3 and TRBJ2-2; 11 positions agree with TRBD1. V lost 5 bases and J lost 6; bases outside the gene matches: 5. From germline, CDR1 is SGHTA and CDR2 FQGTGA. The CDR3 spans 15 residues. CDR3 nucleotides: TGTGCCAGCAGCGCCCGGGACAGGGGGTCCGGGGAGCTGTTTTTT. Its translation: CASSARDRGSGELFF.

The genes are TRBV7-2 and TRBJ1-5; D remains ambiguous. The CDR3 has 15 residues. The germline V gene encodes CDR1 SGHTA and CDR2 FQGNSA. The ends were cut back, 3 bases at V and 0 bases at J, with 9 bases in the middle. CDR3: CASSFTVNSNQPQHF. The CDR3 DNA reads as TGTGCCAGCAGCTTTACAGTTAATAGCAATCAGCCCCAGCATTTT.

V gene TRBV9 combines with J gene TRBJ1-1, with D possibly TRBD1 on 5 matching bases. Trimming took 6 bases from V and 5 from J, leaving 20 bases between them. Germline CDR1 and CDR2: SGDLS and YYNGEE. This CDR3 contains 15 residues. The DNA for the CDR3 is TGTGCCAGCACCGAGGGGAGGGAAGAAGAGACTGAAGCTTTCTTT. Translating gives CASTEGREEETEAFF.

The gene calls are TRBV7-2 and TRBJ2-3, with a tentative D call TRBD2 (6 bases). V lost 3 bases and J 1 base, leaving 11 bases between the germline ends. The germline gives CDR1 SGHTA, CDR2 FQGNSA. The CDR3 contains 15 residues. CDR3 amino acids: CASSFFGGGTDTQYF. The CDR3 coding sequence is TGTGCCAGCAGCTTTTTCGGCGGGGGCACAGATACGCAGTATTTT.

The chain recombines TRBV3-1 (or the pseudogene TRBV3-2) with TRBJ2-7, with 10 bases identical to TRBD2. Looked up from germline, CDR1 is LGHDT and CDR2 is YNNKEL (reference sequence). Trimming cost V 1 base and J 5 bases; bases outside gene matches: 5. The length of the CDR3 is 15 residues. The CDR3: CASSQGGTSGDEQYF. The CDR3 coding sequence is TGTGCCAGCAGCCAAGGGGGAACTAGCGGGGACGAGCAGTACTTC.